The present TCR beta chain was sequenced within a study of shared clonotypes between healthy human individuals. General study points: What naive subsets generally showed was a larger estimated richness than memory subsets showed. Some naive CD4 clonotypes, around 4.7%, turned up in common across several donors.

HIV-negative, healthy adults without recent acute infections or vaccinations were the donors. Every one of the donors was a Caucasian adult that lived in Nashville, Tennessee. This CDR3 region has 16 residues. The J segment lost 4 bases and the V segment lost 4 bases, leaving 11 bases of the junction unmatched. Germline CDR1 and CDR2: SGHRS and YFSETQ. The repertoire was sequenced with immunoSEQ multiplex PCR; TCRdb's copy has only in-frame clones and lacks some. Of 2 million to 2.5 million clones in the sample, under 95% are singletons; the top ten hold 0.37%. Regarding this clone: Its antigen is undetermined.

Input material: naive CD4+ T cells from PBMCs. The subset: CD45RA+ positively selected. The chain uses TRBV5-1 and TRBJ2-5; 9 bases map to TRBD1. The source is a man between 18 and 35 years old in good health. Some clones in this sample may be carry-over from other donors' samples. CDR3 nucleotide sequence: TGCGCCAGCAGCGTGTACAGGGGGCAGGGAATAGAGACCCAGTACTTC. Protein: CASSVYRGQGIETQYF.